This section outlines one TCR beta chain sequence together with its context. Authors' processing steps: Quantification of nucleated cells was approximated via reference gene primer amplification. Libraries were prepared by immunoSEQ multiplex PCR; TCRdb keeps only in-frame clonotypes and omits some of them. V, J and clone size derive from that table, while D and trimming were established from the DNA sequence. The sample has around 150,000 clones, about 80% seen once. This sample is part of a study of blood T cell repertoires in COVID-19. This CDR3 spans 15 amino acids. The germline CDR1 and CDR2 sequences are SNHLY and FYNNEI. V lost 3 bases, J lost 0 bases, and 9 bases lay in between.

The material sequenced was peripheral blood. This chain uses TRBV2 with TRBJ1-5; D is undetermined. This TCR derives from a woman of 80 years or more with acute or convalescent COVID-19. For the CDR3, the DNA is TGTGCCAGCAGTGACAGGCAAGTTAGCAATCAGCCCCAGCATTTT. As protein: CASSDRQVSNQPQHF.